These T cell receptor beta chains were read from a single sample in a study of somatic mutations in cytotoxic T cells in rheumatoid arthritis. Here immunoSEQ multiplex PCR was the method, and the copy in TCRdb shows in-frame clones only, minus some. The sample holds roughly 30,000 clones, approximately 85% seen once. The sequencing input was CD8+ T cells sorted from blood. All receptors come from an adult with rheumatoid arthritis. Each CDR3 is given without its conserved first and last residue.

v_call | cdr3_aa
TRBV28 | ASSLSRDNEQF
TRBV7-9 | ASSLRSAGGVGRYGYT
TRBV4-1 | ASSQGWGRNTEAF
TRBV7-8 | ASSRPGLAGHSSYNEQF
TRBV6-1 | AIQPDRAYGYT
TRBV5-5 | ASSLRDSYSNQPQH
TRBV19 | AAKGGGWYDTEAF
TRBV27 | ASSLSIGGYGYT
TRBV2 | ASRSTSGSGDTQY
TRBV10-2 | ASQKEAYSNQPQH
TRBV7-9 | ARKGGAAAPNSYEQY
TRBV18 | ASSPYWRTSTDTQY
TRBV27 | ASSPSSGDKNIQY
TRBV5-6 | ASSFGLGDNEQF
TRBV4-3 | ASSQDGATNEKLF
TRBV6-1 | ASSGGRDTGELF
TRBV6-5 | ASSAQDFPYEQY
TRBV6-1 | ASKRTGNMYGYT
TRBV27 | ASSFAGGLEETQY
TRBV30 | AWSDSRQGMI
TRBV30 | AWSVVGNTEAF
TRBV30 | AWRMGNNSPLH
TRBV4-1 | ASSRLAGASYEQY
TRBV6-5 | ASSTGDSEKLF
TRBV6-4 | ASSDSGTGSSGYT
TRBV2 | ASSEATDTQY
TRBV7-8 | ASSLGDFGTGGYGYT
TRBV25-1 | ASSDLEGEAGELF
TRBV4-3 | ASKEKGHQSSGELF
TRBV27 | ASSSVRNTEAF
TRBV27 | ASSLSKADYNEQF
TRBV7-9 | ASSETRLALDNEQF
TRBV2 | ASGQGRNEQF
TRBV7-6 | ASSTGPSSYNEQF
TRBV11-3 | ASSLVLAGYNEQF
TRBV6-5 | ASSSGQGGETQY
TRBV27 | ASKEGALGANVLT
TRBV10-3 | AISDNTGTSGGELF
TRBV6-5 | ASGGQGLGQPQH
TRBV9 | ASSPGTSNSPLH
TRBV6-1 | ASSQREGEQF
TRBV2 | ASSDRDIPRGNQPQH
TRBV5-4 | ASSLEAGLYGYT
TRBV27 | ASSPQGGPYEQY
TRBV6-6 | ASFAGANVLT
TRBV27 | ASSFKLAGAGGDEQF
TRBV13 | ASSSRGRSTEAF
TRBV4-1 | ASSYSGTLSYNEQF
TRBV7-9 | ASSFPPY
TRBV7-9 | ASSLEGGHTGELF
TRBV7-9 | ASSAARDGAYEQY
TRBV7-8 | ASSEGNYGYT
TRBV11-2 | ASSRRERDTGELF